The source of this T cell receptor (beta chain) is a study of cytomegalovirus exposure and HLA in healthy donors. This clone was picked up one time. Primers included in the PCR were 60 Vbeta and 13 Jbeta primers. The repertoire was sequenced with immunoSEQ multiplex PCR; TCRdb's copy has only in-frame clones and lacks some. The data contain around 150,000 clones, roughly 78% of them singletons. The CDR3 is 12 amino acids. Germline-derived CDR1 and CDR2 are LNHDA and SQIVND (reference sequence). V was shortened by 6 bases and J by 4 bases, with 9 bases between the two germline ends. This receptor was identified in a man between 25 and 39 years old in good health. This sequence joins TRBV19 and TRBJ1-2; D gene uncertain. Sequenced material: PBMCs. The chain's CDR3 is CASRGRLYGYTF. The CDR3 nucleotides read TGTGCCAGTAGAGGGAGACTCTATGGCTACACCTTC.